One and the same sample provided the 20 T cell receptor beta chains below, sequenced in a study of blood T cell repertoires in COVID-19. Sequencing was performed with immunoSEQ multiplex PCR; in TCRdb, only in-frame clones are kept and a portion is missing. This sample has over 150,000 clones, with about 88% found just once. Sequenced input: peripheral blood. These receptor sequences come from a man younger than 35 who had recovered from COVID-19.

The chain couples TRBV10-3 to TRBJ2-1; D might be TRBD2 (6 bases). Trimming stripped 6 bases from V and 1 base from J, with 10 bases between. This CDR3 contains 14 residues. The germline V gene encodes CDR1 ENHRY and CDR2 SYGVKD. This CDR3 is CAIRMGTSYNEQFF. CDR3 sequence (DNA): TGTGCCATCAGAATGGGGACTTCCTACAATGAGCAGTTCTTC.

V is TRBV19 and J is TRBJ1-2, with D possibly matching TRBD1 (5 bases). Germline V CDR1 and CDR2: LNHDA, SQIVND (reference sequence). There are 11 residues in the CDR3. V gave up 5 bases and J gave up 6 bases, with 7 bases separating them. Here the CDR3 reads CASSGTDGYTF. CDR3 coding DNA: TGTGCCAGTAGTGGGACTGATGGCTACACCTTC.

The V and J genes are TRBV3-1 (or the pseudogene TRBV3-2) and TRBJ2-3; D is perhaps TRBD2 (5 bases). This CDR3 is built from 17 residues. V was clipped by 0 bases and J by 6 bases, with 19 bases between them. Germline V gives CDR1 LGHDT, CDR2 YNNKEL (reference sequence). The CDR3 loop is CASSQDRAGVNTDTQYF. The CDR3 DNA sequence: TGTGCCAGCAGCCAAGACCGCGCGGGCGTTAATACGGATACGCAGTATTTT.

This chain connects TRBV24-1 to TRBJ2-1; TRBD2 agrees at 7 bases. Germline CDR1 KGHDR, CDR2 SFDVKD. This CDR3 is 15 amino acids long. Trimming took 3 bases from V and 0 from J; bases not matched to a gene: 1. CDR3 protein: CATSDLADSYNEQFF. CDR3 nucleotide sequence: TGTGCCACCAGTGATCTAGCGGACTCCTACAATGAGCAGTTCTTC.

The gene calls are TRBV30 and TRBJ2-1; 11 nucleotides match TRBD2. V was clipped by 0 bases and J by 8 bases; unmatched bases: 6. Germline lookup yields CDR1 GTSNPN and CDR2 SVGIG (reference sequence). The length of the CDR3 is 15 residues. CDR3 in DNA: TGTGCCTGGAGTGTACCACTAGCGGGAGATCATGAGCAGTTCTTC. Translating gives CAWSVPLAGDHEQFF.

The rearrangement links TRBV5-4 to TRBJ2-2; D ambiguous. CDR1 and CDR2 (germline): SGHNT, YYREEE (reference sequence). V lost 3 bases, J lost 3 bases, and 15 bases lay in between. The CDR3 runs to 16 residues. The CDR3 protein is CASSSVATRDTGELFF. The CDR3 DNA reads as TGTGCCAGCAGCTCCGTAGCCACCCGGGACACCGGGGAGCTGTTTTTT.

V and J are TRBV29-1 and TRBJ2-7, with 7 bases aligning to TRBD1. V was clipped by 4 bases and J by 4 bases; unmatched bases: 4. The CDR3 is 12 amino acids. The germline V gene has CDR1 SQVTM and CDR2 ANQGSEA. In DNA form, the CDR3 reads TGCAGCGTTGTGACAGGGATGTACGAGCAGTACTTC. The encoded protein is CSVVTGMYEQYF.

The gene calls are TRBV4-1 and TRBJ2-1, with 8 positions matching TRBD2. From germline, CDR1 is MGHRA and CDR2 YSYEKL. The junction had 8 bases not matched to a gene; V was cut back by 5 bases and J by 5 bases. The CDR3 runs to 15 residues. CDR3 bases: TGCGCCAGCAGCTCCCGGGGTAGCGGGGACAATGAGCAGTTCTTC. It is translated as CASSSRGSGDNEQFF.

Here the CDR3 reads CATSRERGFTEAFF. As DNA, the CDR3 is TGTGCCACCAGCAGAGAGAGGGGGTTCACTGAAGCTTTCTTT. This sequence joins TRBV15 and TRBJ1-1; tentatively, D is TRBD1 (6 bases). Between the trimmed V and J ends, which lost 0 bases and 4 bases, there was a span of 9 bases. The germline gives CDR1 LNHNV, CDR2 YYDKDF (reference sequence). CDR3 length: 14 residues.

This chain uses TRBV2 with TRBJ2-4; possibly TRBD2 for D (6 bases). The CDR3 loop spans 15 amino acids. Germline CDR1 and CDR2: SNHLY and FYNNEI. Trimming took 3 bases from V and 0 from J, leaving 9 bases between them. In DNA form, the CDR3 reads TGTGCCAGCAGTGAGGCGGGGTTAGCCAAAAACATTCAGTACTTC. Its protein product is CASSEAGLAKNIQYF.

The CDR3 DNA follows: TGTGCCAGCACCCACCCCGGACAGGGTTTCGGCTACACCTTC. It codes for CASTHPGQGFGYTF. J is TRBJ1-2 and V is TRBV6-6, with 8 bases fitting TRBD1. Unmatched junction bases numbered 12, after V lost 7 bases and J lost 8 bases. The CDR3 consists of 14 residues. CDR1 and CDR2 (germline): MNHNY, SVGAGI (reference sequence).

J is TRBJ2-7 and V is TRBV27; 12 nucleotides align to TRBD2. CDR1 is MNHEY, CDR2 SMNVEV, per germline (reference sequence). CDR3 size: 14 residues. The V gene end was trimmed by 8 bases and the J gene end by 6 bases; junction bases not matched to a gene: 8. The CDR3 sequence is CASRTSGTVGEQYF. DNA of the CDR3: TGTGCCAGCCGGACTAGCGGGACGGTCGGCGAGCAGTACTTC.

The chain joins TRBV5-1 to TRBJ2-7, with D possibly matching TRBD1 (5 bases). There are 15 residues in the CDR3. Per the germline V gene, CDR1 is SGHRS and CDR2 is YFSETQ. The V and J ends lost 5 bases and 3 bases respectively, with 18 bases between them. The CDR3 reads CASSLTEVGLYEQYF. CDR3 sequence (DNA): TGCGCCAGCAGTCTGACAGAGGTGGGGCTCTACGAGCAGTACTTC.

The chain links TRBV7-9 to TRBJ2-1, with 10 bases matching TRBD2. The germline V gene has CDR1 SEHNR and CDR2 FQNEAQ (reference sequence). The V and J ends lost 2 bases and 5 bases, in that order; junction bases with no gene match: 15. This CDR3 comprises 19 residues. The CDR3 loop reads CASSLIVQSGRASDNEQFF. The CDR3 DNA follows: TGTGCCAGCAGCTTAATAGTTCAAAGCGGGAGGGCGAGTGACAATGAGCAGTTCTTC. Supplemented by reference TRBV7-9 and TRBJ2-1, the full variable domain reads DTGVSQNPRHKITKRGQNVTFRCDPISEHNRLYWYRQTLGQGPEFLTYFQNEAQLEKSRLLSDRFSAERPKGSFSTLEIQRTEQGDSAMYLCASSLIVQSGRASDNEQFFGPGTRLTVL.

The chain joins TRBV19 to TRBJ2-3; 10 positions agree with TRBD2. Germline values: CDR1 LNHDA, CDR2 SQIVND (reference sequence). This CDR3 has 16 residues. J gave up 5 bases and V 1 base, and 6 bases lay outside the gene matches. DNA for the CDR3: TGTGCCAGTAGTATAGCCCTAGCGGGAGTGGGAGATACGCAGTATTTT. The encoded protein is CASSIALAGVGDTQYF. Full variable domain (missing parts from reference TRBV19 and TRBJ2-3): DGGITQSPKYLFRKEGQNVTLSCEQNLNHDAMYWYRQDPGQGLRLIYYSQIVNDFQKGDIAEGYSVSREKKESFPLTVTSAQKNPTAFYLCASSIALAGVGDTQYFGPGTRLTVL.

CDR3 sequence: CSAFLGGTQYF. Written as DNA, the CDR3 is TGCAGTGCCTTTCTAGGGGGTACGCAGTATTTT. The chain uses TRBV20-1 and TRBJ2-3; D possibly corresponds to TRBD1 (6 bases). Per the germline V gene, CDR1 is DFQATT and CDR2 is SNEGSKA (reference sequence). CDR3 length equals 11 residues. Trimming removed 6 bases from V and 8 bases from J, with 12 bases in between.

The chain is built from TRBV12-3 or TRBV12-4 and TRBJ2-7; TRBD2 aligns across 7 bases. The trim removed 7 bases at V and 3 bases at J, leaving 6 bases unmatched. CDR3 length equals 13 residues. Written as DNA, the CDR3 is TGTGCCAGCATGCCTAGCGGCTACTACGAGCAGTACTTC. Translation gives CASMPSGYYEQYF.

The chain employs TRBV20-1 and TRBJ2-7; the D gene is possibly TRBD2 (5 bases). Trimming removed 3 bases at V and 4 bases at J, with 28 bases between. Per germline, CDR1 DFQATT and CDR2 SNEGSKA (reference sequence). The CDR3 consists of 18 residues. CDR3 bases: TGCAGTGCTAGTCGTCTGGATGACCCGTCGAGGGTCCAGTACGAGCAGTACTTC. It specifies CSASRLDDPSRVQYEQYF.

This clone was observed a single time. The V and J genes are TRBV5-6 and TRBJ1-4, with D perhaps matching TRBD1 (5 bases). This CDR3 spans 14 amino acids. The germline V and J ends were trimmed by 4 bases and 10 bases, with 17 bases remaining between them. The germline V gene encodes CDR1 SGHDT and CDR2 YYEEEE. CDR3 amino acids: CASSGAVAGGKLFF. DNA of the CDR3: TGTGCCAGCAGCGGGGCGGTCGCCGGGGGAAAACTGTTTTTT.

In its sample, this clone was seen once. The V call is TRBV6-5, the J call TRBJ2-4, with 9 nucleotides matching TRBD1. Germline V CDR1 and CDR2: MNHEY, SVGAGI. CDR3 length equals 15 residues. The ends lost 6 bases at V and 5 bases at J; junction bases unmatched: 8. The DNA for the CDR3 is TGTGCCAGCAGCCCCCATCGGACAGGGGAAAACATTCAGTACTTC. As protein: CASSPHRTGENIQYF.